This record covers a single TCR beta chain. Its antigen remains unidentified. V gave up 4 bases and J gave up 6 bases; unmatched junction bases: 6. The CDR3 covers 14 residues. CDR1 and CDR2 (germline): MNHEY, SMNVEV (reference sequence). This record comes from a study of naive and memory T cell subsets. The beta constant-region primer was an equimolar mix of two oligonucleotides covering TRBC1 and TRBC2. The ligated cDNA underwent four PCR rounds using SP2 and nested alpha and beta constant-region primers. An oligonucleotide with the SP2 primer and a 12-nucleotide UMI was ligated to the cDNA 3' end. One entry per CDR3 protein, called by TCRdb with MiXCR from the UMI-ligation and nested PCR reads. The sample carries about 90,000 distinct CDR3 sequences, around 11% recorded once. Cells stained for CD3, CD4, CD8, CD45RA, CD27 and viability were sorted into four CD45RA/CD27 subsets. Study outcomes and limitations: Naive repertoires, especially CD8, held a few larger clonotypes, possibly memory cells re-expressing CD45RA. A clonotype means one alpha or beta sequence, not an alpha/beta pair. Over 85% of naive TCR sequences appeared only once, unlike memory subsets.

This clonotype was sampled from a human donor in good health. The sequencing input was naive CD4+ T cells from blood. V gene TRBV27 combines with J gene TRBJ1-5, with 7 bases aligning to TRBD1. CDR3: CASSYRGFLQPQHF. The DNA of the CDR3 is TGTGCCAGCAGTTACAGGGGTTTCCTTCAGCCCCAGCATTTT.